This TCR beta chain was sequenced during a study of graft-versus-host responses after intestinal transplantation. Study at large: The whole recipient group had anti-thymocyte globulin induction followed by tacrolimus and steroids for around three years. Regarding the study as a whole: Allografts carried high graft-versus-host to host-versus-graft clonal ratios in patients having graft-donor T cell macrochimerism. Maximum circulating GvH clone levels tracked with early post-transplant HvG decreases.

This clone ranks as medium-sized (0.01 to 0.1%). The CDR3 loop spans 18 amino acids. With 4 bases clipped from V and 7 bases from J, the junction kept 20 bases outside the gene matches. The table came from immunoSEQ multiplex PCR; TCRdb's copy has only in-frame clones and leaves some out. The profile covers about 13,000 clones, with around 40% appearing a single time and about 1.2% taken by the ten largest. Sorting of proliferating CFSE-low CD3+CD4+ and CD3+CD8+ responders took place after the reaction. The rearrangement joins TRBV5-3 to TRBJ2-1; 7 bases map to TRBD2. TRBV5-3 is known as an ORF, though its function is uncertain. This sample comprised alloreactive CD4+ T cells from a mixed lymphocyte reaction culture, obtained before intestinal transplant. As for subset: CFSE-low proliferating T cells sorted from approximately six-day pre-transplant mixed lymphocyte reaction (GvH or HvG direction). The source is a human patient who received an intestinal transplant. The CDR3 sequence is CARSTESTRDGLGNEQFF. Written as DNA, the CDR3 is TGTGCCAGAAGCACGGAAAGCACCAGGGACGGACTAGGAAATGAGCAGTTCTTC.